This TCR beta chain came from a study of blood T cell repertoires in COVID-19. Across the whole study: Samples representing acute and convalescent COVID-19 were sourced from the United States, Italy and Spain. PBMCs, B-cell-depleted T cells, or T cells were the source of the cDNA or gDNA that made up the material.

In the source study's methods: Reference gene primer amplification in the assay estimated nucleated cell counts. Data came from immunoSEQ multiplex PCR; TCRdb stores just in-frame clones and leaves some out. Clone size and the V and J calls come from that table; the DNA yielded D and trimming. This table holds about 44,000 clones, approximately 81% found once. Trimming left V 5 bases short and J 5 bases short, with 18 bases between. This CDR3 has 15 residues. Germline assignment: CDR1 SGHVS and CDR2 FQNEAQ. Source material: peripheral blood. The chain is built from TRBV7-8 and TRBJ1-1, with D perhaps matching TRBD1 (6 bases). This receptor was identified in a woman between 65 and 79 years old with acute or convalescent COVID-19. CDR3 nucleotides: TGTGCCAGCAGCCAGTGGACAGCGGGAGGAACTGAAGCTTTCTTT. Translated, it gives CASSQWTAGGTEAFF.